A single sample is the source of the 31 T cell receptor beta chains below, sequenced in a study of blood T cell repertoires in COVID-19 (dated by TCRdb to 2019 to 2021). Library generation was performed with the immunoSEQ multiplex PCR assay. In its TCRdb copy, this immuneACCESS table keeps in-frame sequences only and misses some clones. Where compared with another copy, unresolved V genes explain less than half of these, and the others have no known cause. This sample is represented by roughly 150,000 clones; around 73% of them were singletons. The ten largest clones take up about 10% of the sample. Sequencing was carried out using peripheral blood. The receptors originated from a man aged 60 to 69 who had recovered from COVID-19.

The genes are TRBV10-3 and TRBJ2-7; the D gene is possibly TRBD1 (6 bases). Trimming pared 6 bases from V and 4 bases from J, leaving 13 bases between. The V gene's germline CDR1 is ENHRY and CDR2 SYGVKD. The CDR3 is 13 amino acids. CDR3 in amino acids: CAIRAGTPYEQYF. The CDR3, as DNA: TGTGCCATCAGGGCCGGGACACCGTACGAGCAGTACTTC.

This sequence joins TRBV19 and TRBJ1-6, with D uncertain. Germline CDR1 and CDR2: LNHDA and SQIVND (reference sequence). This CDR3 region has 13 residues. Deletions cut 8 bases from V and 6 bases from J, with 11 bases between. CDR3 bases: TGTGCCAGTGACCGCGGGAGTAATTCACCCCTCCACTTT. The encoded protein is CASDRGSNSPLHF. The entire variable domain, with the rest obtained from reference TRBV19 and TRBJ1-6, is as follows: DGGITQSPKYLFRKEGQNVTLSCEQNLNHDAMYWYRQDPGQGLRLIYYSQIVNDFQKGDIAEGYSVSREKKESFPLTVTSAQKNPTAFYLCASDRGSNSPLHFGNGTRLTVT.

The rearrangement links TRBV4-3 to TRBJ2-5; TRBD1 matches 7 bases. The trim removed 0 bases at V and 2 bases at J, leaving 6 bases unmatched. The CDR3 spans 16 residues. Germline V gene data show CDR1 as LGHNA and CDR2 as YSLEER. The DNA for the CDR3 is TGCGCCAGCAGCCAAGATAGTAGCAGGGGGCAAGAGACCCAGTACTTC. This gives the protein CASSQDSSRGQETQYF.

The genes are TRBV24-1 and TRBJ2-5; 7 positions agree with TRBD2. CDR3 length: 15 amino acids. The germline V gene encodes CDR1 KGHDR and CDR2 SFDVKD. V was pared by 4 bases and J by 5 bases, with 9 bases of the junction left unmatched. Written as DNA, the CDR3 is TGTGCCACCAGTGACCTCCTTGGGGGGGACGAGACCCAGTACTTC. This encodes CATSDLLGGDETQYF.

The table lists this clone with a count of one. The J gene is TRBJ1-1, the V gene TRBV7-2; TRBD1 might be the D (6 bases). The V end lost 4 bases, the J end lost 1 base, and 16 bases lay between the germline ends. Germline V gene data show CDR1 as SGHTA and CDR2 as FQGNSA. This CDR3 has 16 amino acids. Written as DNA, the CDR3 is TGTGCCAGCAGCTCTGCAACAGGGCCCGGGAACACTGAAGCTTTCTTT. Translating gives CASSSATGPGNTEAFF.

CDR3: CASSSRTSGAYNEQFF. In nucleotides, the CDR3 is TGTGCCAGCAGCTCGCGGACTAGCGGAGCCTACAATGAGCAGTTCTTC. The chain is built from TRBV7-6 and TRBJ2-1; 10 bases fit TRBD2. CDR1 is SGHVS and CDR2 is FNYEAQ in the germline V gene. V was clipped by 4 bases and J by 2 bases; unmatched bases: 5. CDR3 length: 16 residues.

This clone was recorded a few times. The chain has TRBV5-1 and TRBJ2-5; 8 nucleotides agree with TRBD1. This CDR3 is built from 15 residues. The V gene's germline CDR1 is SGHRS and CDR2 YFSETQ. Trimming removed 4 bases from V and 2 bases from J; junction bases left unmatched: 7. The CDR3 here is CASSGLGQGQETQYF. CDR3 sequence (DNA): TGCGCCAGCAGCGGCCTTGGACAGGGTCAAGAGACCCAGTACTTC.

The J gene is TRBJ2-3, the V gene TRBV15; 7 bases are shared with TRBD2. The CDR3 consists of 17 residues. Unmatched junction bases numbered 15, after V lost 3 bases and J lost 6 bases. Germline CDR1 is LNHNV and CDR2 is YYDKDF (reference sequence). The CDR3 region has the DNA TGTGCCACCAGCAGGGACCGGTTCGGGGGGATCTCCGATACGCAGTATTTT. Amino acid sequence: CATSRDRFGGISDTQYF. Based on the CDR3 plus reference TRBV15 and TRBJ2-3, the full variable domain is DAMVIQNPRYQVTQFGKPVTLSCSQTLNHNVMYWYQQKSSQAPKLLFHYYDKDFNNEADTPDNFQSRRPNTSFCFLDIRSPGLGDTAMYLCATSRDRFGGISDTQYFGPGTRLTVL.

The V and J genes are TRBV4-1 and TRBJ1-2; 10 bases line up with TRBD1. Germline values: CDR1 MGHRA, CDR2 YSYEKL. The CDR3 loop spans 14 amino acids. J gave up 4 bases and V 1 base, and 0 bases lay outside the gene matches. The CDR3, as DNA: TGCGCCAGCAGCCAAGGGACAGGGGGCTATGGCTACACCTTC. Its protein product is CASSQGTGGYGYTF.

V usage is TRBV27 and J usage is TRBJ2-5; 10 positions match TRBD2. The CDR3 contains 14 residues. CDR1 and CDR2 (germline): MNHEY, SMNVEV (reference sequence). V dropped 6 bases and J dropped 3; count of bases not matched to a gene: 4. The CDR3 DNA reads TGTGCCAGCAGGGTCCTAGCGGGAGAAGAGACCCAGTACTTC. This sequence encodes CASRVLAGEETQYF.

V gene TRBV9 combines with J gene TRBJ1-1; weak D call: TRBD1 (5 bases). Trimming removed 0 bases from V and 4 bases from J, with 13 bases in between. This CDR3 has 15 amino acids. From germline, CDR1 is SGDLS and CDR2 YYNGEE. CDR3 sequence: CASSVDGGGGTEAFF. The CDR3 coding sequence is TGTGCCAGCAGCGTAGACGGGGGTGGGGGCACTGAAGCTTTCTTT.

CDR3 sequence reads: CASSWRDGHEKLFF. CDR3 coding DNA: TGTGCCAGCAGCTGGAGGGACGGCCATGAAAAACTGTTTTTT. V usage is TRBV5-6 and J usage is TRBJ1-4; D may be TRBD1 (5 bases). The germline V gene has CDR1 SGHDT and CDR2 YYEEEE. This CDR3 is built from 14 residues. V shed 3 bases and J shed 6 bases, with 12 bases lying between them.

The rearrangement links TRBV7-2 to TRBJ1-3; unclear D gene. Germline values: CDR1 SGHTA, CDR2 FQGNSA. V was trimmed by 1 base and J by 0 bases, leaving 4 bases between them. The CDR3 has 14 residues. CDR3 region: CASSLGASGNTIYF. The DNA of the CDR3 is TGTGCCAGCAGCTTAGGGGCCTCTGGAAACACCATATATTTT.

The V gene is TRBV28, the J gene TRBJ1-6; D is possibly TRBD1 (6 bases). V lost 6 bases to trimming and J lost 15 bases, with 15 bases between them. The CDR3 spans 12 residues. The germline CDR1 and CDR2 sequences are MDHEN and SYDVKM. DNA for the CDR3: TGTGCCAGCAGACCCCAGGGGAGTAGCCTCCACTTT. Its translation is CASRPQGSSLHF.

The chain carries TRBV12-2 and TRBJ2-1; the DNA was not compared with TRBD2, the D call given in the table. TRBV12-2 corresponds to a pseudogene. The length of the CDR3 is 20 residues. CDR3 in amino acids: CASRLTSDGRSDSSYNEQFF. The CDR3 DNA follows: TGTGCAAGTCGCTTGACGTCCGACGGGCGTAGCGATAGCTCCTACAATGAGCAGTTCTTC.

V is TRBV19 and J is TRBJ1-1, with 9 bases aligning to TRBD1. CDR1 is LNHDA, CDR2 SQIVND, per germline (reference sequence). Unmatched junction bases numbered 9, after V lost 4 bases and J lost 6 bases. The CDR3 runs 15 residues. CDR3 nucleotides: TGTGCCAGTAGTACCTGGGGACAGGGACGGCCTGAAGCTTTCTTT. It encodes CASSTWGQGRPEAFF.

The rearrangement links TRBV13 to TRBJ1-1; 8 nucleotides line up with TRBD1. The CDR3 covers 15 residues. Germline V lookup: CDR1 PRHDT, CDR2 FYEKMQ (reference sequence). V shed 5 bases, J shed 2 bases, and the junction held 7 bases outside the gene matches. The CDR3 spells CASSPSQGANTEAFF. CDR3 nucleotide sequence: TGTGCCAGCAGCCCCTCCCAGGGGGCAAACACTGAAGCTTTCTTT.

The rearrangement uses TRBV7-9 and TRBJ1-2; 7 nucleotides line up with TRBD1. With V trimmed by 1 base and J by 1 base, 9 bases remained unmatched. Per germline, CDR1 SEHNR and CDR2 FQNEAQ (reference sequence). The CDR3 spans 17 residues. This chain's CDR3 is CASSLEIGGALNYGYTF. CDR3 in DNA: TGTGCCAGCAGCTTAGAAATAGGGGGCGCCCTTAACTATGGCTACACCTTC.

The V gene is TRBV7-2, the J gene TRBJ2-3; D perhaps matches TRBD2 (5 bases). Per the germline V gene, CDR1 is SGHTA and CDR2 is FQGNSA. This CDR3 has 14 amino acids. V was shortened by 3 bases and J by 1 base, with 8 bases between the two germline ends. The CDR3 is CASSLGAGTDTQYF. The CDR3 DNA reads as TGTGCCAGCAGCTTGGGAGCGGGCACAGATACGCAGTATTTT.

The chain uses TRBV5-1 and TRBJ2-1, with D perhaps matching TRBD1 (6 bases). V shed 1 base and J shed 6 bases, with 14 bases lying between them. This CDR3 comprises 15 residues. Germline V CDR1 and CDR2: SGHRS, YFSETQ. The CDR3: CASSLTGNGGNEQFF. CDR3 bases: TGCGCCAGCAGCTTGACAGGGAATGGGGGCAATGAGCAGTTCTTC.

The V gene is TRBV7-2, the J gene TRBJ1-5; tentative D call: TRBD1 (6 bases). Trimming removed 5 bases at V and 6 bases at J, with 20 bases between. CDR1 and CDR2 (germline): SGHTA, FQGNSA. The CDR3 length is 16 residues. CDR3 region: CASSPPRTVFGQPQHF. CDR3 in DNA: TGTGCCAGCAGCCCACCCCGGACAGTCTTTGGTCAGCCCCAGCATTTT.

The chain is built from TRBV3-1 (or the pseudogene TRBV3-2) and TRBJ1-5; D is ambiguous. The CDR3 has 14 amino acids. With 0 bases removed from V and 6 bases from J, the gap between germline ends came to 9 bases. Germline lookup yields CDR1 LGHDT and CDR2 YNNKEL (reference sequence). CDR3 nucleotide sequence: TGTGCCAGCAGCCAAGACCGGGAGGGTCAGCCCCAGCATTTT. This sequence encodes CASSQDREGQPQHF.

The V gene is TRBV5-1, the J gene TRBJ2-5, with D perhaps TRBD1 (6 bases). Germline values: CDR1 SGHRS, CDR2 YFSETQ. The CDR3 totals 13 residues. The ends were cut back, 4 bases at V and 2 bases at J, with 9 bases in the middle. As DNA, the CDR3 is TGCGCCAGCAGCGTACAGGGTCAAGAGACCCAGTACTTC. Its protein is CASSVQGQETQYF. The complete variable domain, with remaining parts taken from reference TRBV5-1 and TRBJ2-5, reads KAGVTQTPRYLIKTRGQQVTLSCSPISGHRSVSWYQQTPGQGLQFLFEYFSETQRNKGNFPGRFSGRQFSNSRSEMNVSTLELGDSALYLCASSVQGQETQYFGPGTRLLVL.

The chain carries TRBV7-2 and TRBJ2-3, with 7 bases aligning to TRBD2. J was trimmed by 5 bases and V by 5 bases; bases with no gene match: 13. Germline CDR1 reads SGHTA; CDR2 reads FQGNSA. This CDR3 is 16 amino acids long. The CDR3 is CASSIRGSGKIDTQYF. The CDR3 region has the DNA TGTGCCAGCAGCATACGGGGCAGCGGGAAAATAGATACGCAGTATTTT.

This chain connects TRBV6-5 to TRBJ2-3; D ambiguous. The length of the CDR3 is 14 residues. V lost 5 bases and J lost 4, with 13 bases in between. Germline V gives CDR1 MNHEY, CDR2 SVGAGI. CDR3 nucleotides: TGTGCCAGCAGTCCACCCGGGTTGGCAGATACGCAGTATTTT. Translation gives CASSPPGLADTQYF.

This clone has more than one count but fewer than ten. CDR3 amino acids: CASSSQGPSGANVLTF. The CDR3 nucleotides are TGTGCCAGCAGTTCCCAGGGTCCCTCTGGGGCCAACGTCCTGACTTTC. The chain combines TRBV6-2 or TRBV6-3 with TRBJ2-6; possible D gene TRBD1, 5 bases. Germline CDR1 MNHEY, CDR2 SVGEGT. Between the trimmed V and J ends, which lost 4 bases and 0 bases, there was a span of 10 bases. The CDR3 is 16 amino acids.

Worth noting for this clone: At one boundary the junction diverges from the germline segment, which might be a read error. The CDR3 here is CASSMARDQPQHF. Here the CDR3 DNA reads TGTGCCAGTAGTATGGCCAGGGATCAACCCCAGCATTTT. The V call is TRBV19, the J call TRBJ1-5, with D possibly TRBD1 on 5 matching bases. CDR1 is LNHDA and CDR2 is SQIVND in the germline V gene (reference sequence). The CDR3 loop spans 13 amino acids.

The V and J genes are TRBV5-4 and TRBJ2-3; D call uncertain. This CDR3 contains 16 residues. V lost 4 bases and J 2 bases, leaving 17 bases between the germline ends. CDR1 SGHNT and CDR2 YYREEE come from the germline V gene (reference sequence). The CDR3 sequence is CASSRKEAGATDTQYF. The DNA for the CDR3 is TGTGCCAGCAGCCGGAAGGAAGCAGGTGCCACAGATACGCAGTATTTT. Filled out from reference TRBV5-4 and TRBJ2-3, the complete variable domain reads ETGVTQSPTHLIKTRGQQVTLRCSSQSGHNTVSWYQQALGQGPQFIFQYYREEENGRGNFPPRFSGLQFPNYSSELNVNALELDDSALYLCASSRKEAGATDTQYFGPGTRLTVL.

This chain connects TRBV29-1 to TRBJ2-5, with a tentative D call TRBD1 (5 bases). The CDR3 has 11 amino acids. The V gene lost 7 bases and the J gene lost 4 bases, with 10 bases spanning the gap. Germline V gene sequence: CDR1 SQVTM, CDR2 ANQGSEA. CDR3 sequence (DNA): TGCAGCGCCAGGGTTCTAGAGACCCAGTACTTC. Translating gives CSARVLETQYF. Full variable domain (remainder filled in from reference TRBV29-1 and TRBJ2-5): SAVISQKPSRDICQRGTSLTIQCQVDSQVTMMFWYRQQPGQSLTLIATANQGSEATYESGFVIDKFPISRPNLTFSTLTVSNMSPEDSSIYLCSARVLETQYFGPGTRLLVL.

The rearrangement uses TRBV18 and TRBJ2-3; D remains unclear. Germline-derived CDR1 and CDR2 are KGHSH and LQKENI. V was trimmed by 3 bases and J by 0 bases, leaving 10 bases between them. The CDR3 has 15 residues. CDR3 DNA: TGTGCCAGCTCACCCCAGCAGGTGAGCACAGATACGCAGTATTTT. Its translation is CASSPQQVSTDTQYF.

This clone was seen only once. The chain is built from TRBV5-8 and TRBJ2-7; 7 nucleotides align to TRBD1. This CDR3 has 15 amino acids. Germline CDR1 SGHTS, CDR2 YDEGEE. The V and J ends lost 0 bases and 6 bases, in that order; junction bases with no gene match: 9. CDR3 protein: CASSLEGGGLSEQYF. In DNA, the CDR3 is TGTGCCAGCAGCTTGGAAGGGGGCGGTTTGAGCGAGCAGTACTTC.